The 27 T cell receptor beta chains below come from one sample, sequenced in a study of sequential checkpoint blockade in melanoma. As to treatment: randomized to nivolumab then ipilimumab (arm A) or the reverse (arm B). Profiled with immunoSEQ multiplex PCR; TCRdb holds only in-frame clones, not every one. The sample contains about 17,000 clones, about 70% of which appear only once. Specimen: CD8+ T cells sorted from blood (inferred from file names), collected from a patient given nivolumab and ipilimumab in sequence. The source is a human donor with melanoma.

The V and J genes are TRBV5-4 and TRBJ2-1, with unresolved D. The CDR3 runs 13 residues. Trimming took off 0 bases at V and 8 bases at J, with 9 bases between the two ends. Germline-derived CDR1 and CDR2 are SGHNT and YYREEE (reference sequence). The CDR3 sequence: CASSLDSPDEQFF. DNA of the CDR3: TGTGCCAGCAGCTTGGACTCTCCCGATGAGCAGTTCTTC.

The chain links TRBV15 to TRBJ1-1; D remains ambiguous. CDR3 length: 14 residues. V dropped 6 bases and J dropped 4 bases, with 15 bases sitting between them. CDR1 and CDR2 from the germline V gene are LNHNV and YYDKDF (reference sequence). CDR3 nucleotides: TGTGCCACCAGTAACGAGCGACGGGTCACTGAAGCTTTCTTT. It specifies CATSNERRVTEAFF.

J is TRBJ2-2 and V is TRBV7-3; 7 bases match TRBD2. Germline trimming cut 5 bases from V and 1 base from J; bases unmatched to any gene: 1. This CDR3 is 14 amino acids long. Germline CDR1 reads SGHTA; CDR2 reads FQGTGA. This CDR3 reads CASSTGGNTGELFF. The CDR3 coding sequence is TGTGCCAGCAGCACGGGGGGGAACACCGGGGAGCTGTTTTTT.

The J gene is TRBJ2-3, the V gene TRBV2; 12 bases map to TRBD2. CDR3 size: 15 residues. The V gene end was trimmed by 7 bases and the J gene end by 1 base; junction bases not matched to a gene: 3. Germline V gives CDR1 SNHLY, CDR2 FYNNEI. CDR3 loop: CASTGLAGRTDTQYF. CDR3 bases: TGTGCCAGCACTGGACTAGCGGGGCGCACAGATACGCAGTATTTT.

The chain carries TRBV6-4 and TRBJ1-6; no reliable D call. The CDR3 spans 16 residues. Germline CDR1 is MRHNA and CDR2 is SNTAGT. V was clipped by 5 bases and J by 0 bases, with 11 bases between them. CDR3 sequence: CASSPLGSSYNSPLHF. The CDR3 DNA follows: TGTGCCAGCAGTCCCTTGGGGAGCTCCTATAATTCACCCCTCCACTTT.

The chain carries TRBV11-3 and TRBJ1-1, with D unclear. The CDR3 loop spans 13 amino acids. The V and J ends lost 6 bases and 1 base respectively, with 9 bases between them. Germline V gene lookup returns CDR1 SGHNT and CDR2 YENEEA. The CDR3 DNA reads TGTGCCAGCAGAGGAGCTACGAACACTGAAGCTTTCTTT. As protein: CASRGATNTEAFF.

The chain carries TRBV4-1 and TRBJ1-2; tentatively, D is TRBD1 (6 bases). Per germline, CDR1 MGHRA and CDR2 YSYEKL. The V end was cut by 1 base, the J end by 7 bases, with 10 bases between. The CDR3 loop spans 13 amino acids. This CDR3 reads CASSQVGAFGYTF. In nucleotides, the CDR3 is TGCGCCAGCAGCCAAGTGGGGGCGTTTGGCTACACCTTC.

The rearrangement links TRBV29-1 to TRBJ1-2, with 7 positions matching TRBD1. The CDR3 consists of 15 residues. The trim removed 0 bases at V and 2 bases at J, leaving 6 bases unmatched. The germline V gene has CDR1 SQVTM and CDR2 ANQGSEA. CDR3 coding DNA: TGCAGCGTTGAAGAAGCAGGGGGAAGGAACTATGGCTACACCTTC. It is translated as CSVEEAGGRNYGYTF.

V gene TRBV28 combines with J gene TRBJ2-7; 8 nucleotides agree with TRBD2. Trimming at V came to 6 bases and at J to 3 bases, leaving 7 bases not matched to a gene. The CDR3 spans 14 residues. The germline V gene encodes CDR1 MDHEN and CDR2 SYDVKM. CDR3: CASSFGRGRYEQYV. The CDR3 DNA follows: TGTGCCAGCAGCTTCGGGAGGGGTCGCTACGAGCAGTACGTC.

This clone has a single count. The chain joins TRBV9 to TRBJ1-6, with TRBD1 identical over 7 bases. CDR3 length equals 16 residues. With 4 bases clipped from V and 7 bases from J, the junction kept 11 bases outside the gene matches. Germline assignment: CDR1 SGDLS and CDR2 YYNGEE. CDR3 sequence: CASSPSGGQPNSPLHF. The DNA for the CDR3 is TGTGCCAGCAGCCCAAGCGGGGGACAGCCCAATTCACCCCTCCACTTT.

The V and J genes are TRBV28 and TRBJ2-5; no definite D call. Germline values: CDR1 MDHEN, CDR2 SYDVKM. Between the trimmed V and J ends, which lost 3 bases and 5 bases, there was a span of 10 bases. This CDR3 region has 13 residues. CDR3 nucleotide sequence: TGTGCCAGCAGTTTTGCCCGGTGGGAGACCCAGTACTTC. This codes for CASSFARWETQYF. The full variable domain, with the rest looked up from reference TRBV28 and TRBJ2-5, is DVKVTQSSRYLVKRTGEKVFLECVQDMDHENMFWYRQDPGLGLRLIYFSYDVKMKEKGDIPEGYSVSREKKERFSLILESASTNQTSMYLCASSFARWETQYFGPGTRLLVL.

The chain employs TRBV9 and TRBJ2-1; 14 nucleotides agree with TRBD2. Germline loops: CDR1 SGDLS, CDR2 YYNGEE. The CDR3 totals 15 residues. Trimming at V came to 4 bases and at J to 12 bases, leaving 9 bases not matched to a gene. CDR3 nucleotides: TGTGCCAGCAGCCAGACTAGCGGGGGGGCTCGGAGGCAGTTCTTC. Translating gives CASSQTSGGARRQFF.

Only a few counts were recorded for this clone. This chain connects TRBV7-8 to TRBJ2-5; TRBD1 matches 9 bases. Gene TRBJ2-7 matches the end of the DNA better, so the J call may be wrong. Germline loops: CDR1 SGHVS, CDR2 FQNEAQ. This CDR3 is 14 amino acids long. As DNA, the CDR3 is TGTGCCAGCAGCACCGGGACAGGGACGAACGAGCAGTACTTC. Protein: CASSTGTGTNEQYF.

V usage is TRBV19 and J usage is TRBJ1-6; a possible D gene is TRBD1 (5 bases). V gave up 5 bases and J gave up 10 bases, with 15 bases separating them. This CDR3 contains 14 residues. Germline loops: CDR1 LNHDA, CDR2 SQIVND (reference sequence). The CDR3 DNA reads TGTGCCAGTAGTTCGGAACGGGGGTGGTCACCCCTCCACTTT. This gives the protein CASSSERGWSPLHF.

This clone was seen only a few times. The chain joins TRBV4-2 to TRBJ2-2; no reliable D call. Germline CDR1 and CDR2: LGHNA and YNFKEQ. The ends were cut back, 0 bases at V and 4 bases at J, with 6 bases in the middle. There are 14 residues in the CDR3. CDR3 region: CASSQEALTGELFF. The CDR3, as DNA: TGTGCCAGCAGCCAAGAAGCTCTCACCGGGGAGCTGTTTTTT.

This clone turned up a few times. The V call is TRBV5-6, the J call TRBJ2-7, with D maybe TRBD2 (6 bases). Trimming removed 3 bases from V and 3 bases from J, with 16 bases in between. This CDR3 contains 15 residues. Germline CDR1 and CDR2: SGHDT and YYEEEE. Here the CDR3 DNA reads TGTGCCAGCAGCTCCGGGGGTGGGGGTTTCTACGAGCAGTACGTC. This translates into CASSSGGGGFYEQYV.

Only a few counts were recorded for this clone. The J gene is TRBJ2-3, the V gene TRBV29-1, with D possibly TRBD2 on 6 matching bases. Germline values: CDR1 SQVTM, CDR2 ANQGSEA. Trimming took off 1 base at V and 5 bases at J, with 10 bases between the two ends. CDR3 size: 13 residues. CDR3 DNA: TGCAGCGTTGAAGGAGAAGCGGGAGATACGCAGTATTTT. It yields the protein CSVEGEAGDTQYF.

V gene TRBV5-5 combines with J gene TRBJ2-7, with 7 bases identical to TRBD1. Looked up from germline, CDR1 is SGHKS and CDR2 is YYEKEE (reference sequence). Trimming took 0 bases from V and 0 from J; bases not matched to a gene: 3. The CDR3 length is 15 residues. CDR3 sequence reads: CASSLEGTASYEQYF. CDR3 sequence (DNA): TGTGCCAGCAGCTTGGAGGGGACAGCCTCCTACGAGCAGTACTTC.

The chain carries TRBV4-3 and TRBJ1-2; D gene unclear. There are 15 residues in the CDR3. Trimming shortened V by 0 bases and J by 5 bases, and 13 bases separated the two germline ends. CDR1 LGHNA and CDR2 YSLEER come from the germline V gene. The CDR3 spells CASSQEGGELYGYTF. CDR3 nucleotide sequence: TGCGCCAGCAGCCAAGAGGGCGGGGAACTGTATGGCTACACCTTC.

Regarding this clone: This sample includes further DNA sequences coding for the same CDR3. This chain uses TRBV4-3 with TRBJ2-7; TRBD2 is a possible D gene (6 bases). There are 15 residues in the CDR3. The V end lost 3 bases, the J end lost 5 bases, and 17 bases lay between the germline ends. Germline V gene sequence: CDR1 LGHNA, CDR2 YSLEER. CDR3 DNA sequence: TGCGCCAGCAGCCACGAGCGACTAGGAAAAGACGAGCAGTACTTC. Translation: CASSHERLGKDEQYF.

The V gene is TRBV2, the J gene TRBJ1-6, with 7 bases lining up with TRBD1. The V and J ends lost 8 bases and 10 bases, in that order; junction bases with no gene match: 8. The CDR3 runs 13 residues. CDR1 is SNHLY and CDR2 is FYNNEI in the germline V gene. This chain's CDR3 is CASEQGYGSPLHF. The CDR3 nucleotides read TGTGCCAGCGAACAGGGGTATGGGTCACCCCTCCACTTT.

V gene TRBV6-5 combines with J gene TRBJ2-5; 7 bases align to TRBD1. TRBJ2-7 matches the DNA end more closely, so the J call is doubtful. Germline V gene lookup returns CDR1 MNHEY and CDR2 SVGAGI. This CDR3 comprises 15 residues. The CDR3 loop reads CASSPLWDSSYEQYF. In DNA form, the CDR3 reads TGTGCCAGCAGTCCACTCTGGGACAGCTCCTACGAGCAGTACTTC.

This sequence joins TRBV27 and TRBJ1-2, with 7 positions matching TRBD1. Germline trimming cut 8 bases from V and 4 bases from J; bases unmatched to any gene: 7. The V gene's germline CDR1 is MNHEY and CDR2 SMNVEV (reference sequence). The CDR3 is made up of 13 amino acids. In DNA, the CDR3 is TGTGCCAGCTCCAGGGGGTTCGGCTATGGCTACACCTTC. It yields the protein CASSRGFGYGYTF.

The rearrangement joins TRBV11-2 to TRBJ2-5; D remains unclear. The V end lost 3 bases, the J end lost 7 bases, and 12 bases lay between the germline ends. Germline V CDR1 and CDR2: SGHAT, FQNNGV. This CDR3 has 13 residues. The CDR3 nucleotides are TGTGCCAGCAGCTTCCAGGTTTTTGGGACCCAGTACTTC. It encodes CASSFQVFGTQYF.

The chain combines TRBV4-1 with TRBJ2-3, with 8 bases aligning to TRBD1. Per germline, CDR1 MGHRA and CDR2 YSYEKL. This CDR3 spans 17 amino acids. Unmatched junction bases numbered 14, after V lost 1 base and J lost 8 bases. CDR3 in amino acids: CASSQGRPGQALGTQYF. The CDR3 coding sequence is TGCGCCAGCAGCCAAGGACGCCCGGGACAGGCACTAGGTACGCAGTATTTT.

This chain links TRBV27 with TRBJ2-5; TRBD2 aligns across 12 bases. Trimming at V came to 6 bases and at J to 5 bases, leaving 4 bases not matched to a gene. This CDR3 comprises 14 residues. CDR1 is MNHEY and CDR2 is SMNVEV in the germline V gene (reference sequence). CDR3 nucleotide sequence: TGTGCCAGCAGCACTAGCGGGGGGTGGGAGACCCAGTACTTC. Amino acid sequence: CASSTSGGWETQYF.

This CDR3 reads CASEVRQGNYGYTF. Here the CDR3 DNA reads TGTGCCAGCGAAGTCCGTCAGGGAAACTATGGCTACACCTTC. The chain uses TRBV6-5 and TRBJ1-2; TRBD1 is a possible D gene (5 bases). The CDR3 runs 14 residues. The germline gives CDR1 MNHEY, CDR2 SVGAGI. Trimming took 8 bases from V and 2 from J, leaving 15 bases between them.